A selection of T cell receptor beta chains follows, all from one sample in a study of cytomegalovirus exposure and HLA in healthy donors. Only in-frame clones appear in the TCRdb table, and some are missing; sequencing was by immunoSEQ multiplex PCR. The table shows 150,000 or so clones, with roughly 73% occurring only once. The specimen sequenced was PBMCs. The receptors were gathered from a woman between 18 and 29 years old in good health and CMV-seronegative. The CDR3 runs from the conserved cysteine through the conserved F or W. Each record gives: J gene, D gene, clone size, V gene, CDR3 protein, CDR3 DNA. D genes are given only for firm matches. Size values are once, few and many counts, or a class for expanded clones, and some rows have none.

j_gene: TRBJ2-4; d_gene: NA; abundance: NA; v_gene: TRBV5-8; CDR3aa: CASSFTIQGEVNF; CDR3nt: TGTGCCAGCAGCTTCACAATACAGGGAGAAGTGAACTTC
j_gene: TRBJ2-7; d_gene: TRBD2; abundance: NA; v_gene: TRBV28; CDR3aa: CASSLSGGRYEQYF; CDR3nt: TGTGCCAGCAGTTTGAGCGGGGGGCGCTACGAGCAGTACTTC
j_gene: TRBJ2-3; d_gene: NA; abundance: NA; v_gene: TRBV28; CDR3aa: CASSFSPQQGTSTDTQYF; CDR3nt: TGTGCCAGCAGTTTCTCTCCCCAACAGGGGACTAGCACAGATACGCAGTATTTT
j_gene: TRBJ2-3; d_gene: TRBD2; abundance: NA; v_gene: TRBV5-4; CDR3aa: CASSPGTSGGAQAPDTQYF; CDR3nt: TGTGCCAGCAGCCCCGGGACTAGCGGGGGGGCACAAGCTCCAGATACGCAGTATTTT
j_gene: TRBJ2-6; d_gene: NA; abundance: few; v_gene: TRBV12-2; CDR3aa: CASRLSGGRSGANVLTF; CDR3nt: TGTGCAAGTCGCCTGAGCGGGGGACGCTCTGGGGCCAACGTCCTGACTTTC
j_gene: TRBJ2-1; d_gene: TRBD2; abundance: NA; v_gene: TRBV29-1; CDR3aa: CSGSLRGALLFNEQFF; CDR3nt: TGCAGCGGTAGCCTGCGGGGGGCCCTATTATTCAATGAGCAGTTCTTC
j_gene: TRBJ1-1; d_gene: TRBD1; abundance: NA; v_gene: TRBV6-1; CDR3aa: CASSERTGQNTEAFF; CDR3nt: TGTGCCAGCAGTGAGCGGACAGGGCAAAACACTGAAGCTTTCTTT
j_gene: TRBJ2-1; d_gene: TRBD2; abundance: NA; v_gene: TRBV19; CDR3aa: CASSLAGGPGNEQFF; CDR3nt: TGTGCCAGTAGTTTAGCGGGAGGGCCGGGCAATGAGCAGTTCTTC
j_gene: TRBJ2-3; d_gene: TRBD1; abundance: NA; v_gene: TRBV5-1; CDR3aa: CASSLTTGYADTQYF; CDR3nt: TGCGCCAGCAGCTTGACGACAGGGTATGCAGATACGCAGTATTTT
j_gene: TRBJ2-1; d_gene: NA; abundance: NA; v_gene: TRBV6-4; CDR3aa: CASSLEGGSYNEQFF; CDR3nt: TGTGCCAGCAGCCTTGAGGGCGGTTCCTACAATGAGCAGTTCTTC
j_gene: TRBJ1-4; d_gene: NA; abundance: few; v_gene: TRBV12-5; CDR3aa: CASGLSMNRNFNEKLFF; CDR3nt: TGTGCTAGTGGTTTGTCCATGAACAGAAACTTCAATGAAAAACTGTTTTTT
j_gene: TRBJ1-5; d_gene: TRBD1; abundance: NA; v_gene: TRBV2; CDR3aa: CASSGQGTNQPQHF; CDR3nt: TGTGCCAGCAGTGGACAGGGGACTAATCAGCCCCAGCATTTT
j_gene: TRBJ2-3; d_gene: NA; abundance: NA; v_gene: TRBV2; CDR3aa: CASSPDRTFTDTQYF; CDR3nt: TGTGCCAGCAGTCCCGACAGGACCTTCACAGATACGCAGTATTTT
j_gene: TRBJ2-5; d_gene: TRBD1; abundance: NA; v_gene: TRBV6-6; CDR3aa: CASSGNLGQGPETQYF; CDR3nt: TGTGCCAGCAGTGGAAACTTGGGACAGGGGCCAGAGACCCAGTACTTC
j_gene: TRBJ2-6; d_gene: TRBD2; abundance: NA; v_gene: TRBV11-2; CDR3aa: CASSLGGTGANVLTF; CDR3nt: TGTGCCAGCAGCTTGGGAGGGACCGGGGCCAACGTCCTGACTTTC
j_gene: TRBJ1-1; d_gene: TRBD1; abundance: NA; v_gene: TRBV5-1; CDR3aa: CASSDRARNTEAFF; CDR3nt: TGCGCCTCATCGGACAGGGCGCGGAACACTGAAGCTTTCTTT
j_gene: TRBJ1-1; d_gene: TRBD1; abundance: NA; v_gene: TRBV7-2; CDR3aa: CASSLDRGTEAFF; CDR3nt: TGTGCCAGCAGCTTAGACAGGGGCACTGAAGCTTTCTTT
j_gene: TRBJ1-6; d_gene: NA; abundance: NA; v_gene: TRBV7-3; CDR3aa: CASSLIGSNSPLHF; CDR3nt: TGTGCCAGCAGCTTAATAGGGAGCAATTCACCCCTCCACTTT
j_gene: TRBJ1-2; d_gene: TRBD1; abundance: NA; v_gene: TRBV7-9; CDR3aa: CASSSLGGPFYGYTF; CDR3nt: TGTGCCAGCAGCTCCCTAGGGGGCCCGTTCTATGGCTACACCTTC
j_gene: TRBJ2-2; d_gene: TRBD2; abundance: NA; v_gene: TRBV7-2; CDR3aa: CASRSGTSGGTGELFF; CDR3nt: TGTGCCAGCAGGTCCGGGACTAGCGGGGGCACCGGGGAGCTGTTTTTT
j_gene: TRBJ2-2; d_gene: NA; abundance: NA; v_gene: TRBV7-2; CDR3aa: CASSLALTGELFF; CDR3nt: TGTGCCAGCAGCTTAGCCCTCACCGGGGAGCTGTTTTTT
j_gene: TRBJ1-1; d_gene: NA; abundance: NA; v_gene: TRBV4-3; CDR3aa: CASSPRGSPEAFF; CDR3nt: TGCGCCAGCAGCCCAAGGGGGTCTCCTGAAGCTTTCTTT
j_gene: TRBJ1-5; d_gene: NA; abundance: NA; v_gene: TRBV28; CDR3aa: CASSLYSGNQPQHF; CDR3nt: TGTGCCAGCAGTTTATACAGTGGGAATCAGCCCCAGCATTTT
j_gene: TRBJ1-5; d_gene: NA; abundance: NA; v_gene: TRBV6-6; CDR3aa: CATAEGLGNQPQHF; CDR3nt: TGTGCCACCGCCGAGGGCCTTGGCAATCAGCCCCAGCATTTT
j_gene: TRBJ2-3; d_gene: NA; abundance: NA; v_gene: TRBV21-1; CDR3aa: CASSKKTPDATDTQYF; CDR3nt: TGTGCCAGCAGCAAAAAGACACCGGATGCCACAGATACGCAGTATTTT
j_gene: TRBJ1-2; d_gene: TRBD1; abundance: few; v_gene: TRBV6-6; CDR3aa: CASSYRTGSYGYTF; CDR3nt: TGTGCCAGCAGTTATCGGACAGGAAGCTATGGCTACACCTTC
j_gene: TRBJ2-5; d_gene: TRBD1; abundance: NA; v_gene: TRBV11-3; CDR3aa: CASSSSRGWQETQYF; CDR3nt: TGTGCCAGCAGCTCGAGCAGGGGGTGGCAAGAGACCCAGTACTTC
j_gene: TRBJ2-7; d_gene: TRBD1; abundance: NA; v_gene: TRBV11-3; CDR3aa: CASSPGDRTYEQYF; CDR3nt: TGTGCCAGCAGCCCTGGGGACAGAACCTACGAGCAGTACTTC
j_gene: TRBJ1-1; d_gene: TRBD1; abundance: few; v_gene: TRBV28; CDR3aa: CASSFNRGTEAFF; CDR3nt: TGTGCCAGCAGTTTTAACAGGGGCACTGAAGCTTTCTTT
j_gene: TRBJ1-1; d_gene: TRBD1; abundance: NA; v_gene: TRBV10-2; CDR3aa: CASSESATGGGAPEAFF; CDR3nt: TGCGCCAGCAGTGAGTCAGCGACAGGGGGAGGTGCTCCTGAAGCTTTCTTT
j_gene: TRBJ1-5; d_gene: NA; abundance: NA; v_gene: TRBV6-5; CDR3aa: CASRPGRVAGQPQHF; CDR3nt: TGTGCCAGCAGACCCGGGCGGGTGGCGGGTCAGCCCCAGCATTTT
j_gene: TRBJ2-1; d_gene: TRBD2; abundance: NA; v_gene: TRBV5-1; CDR3aa: CASSSGILYNEQFF; CDR3nt: TGCGCCAGCAGTAGCGGGATCCTCTACAATGAGCAGTTCTTC
j_gene: TRBJ2-7; d_gene: TRBD1; abundance: NA; v_gene: TRBV28; CDR3aa: CASNQLDGQAYEQYF; CDR3nt: TGTGCCAGCAACCAACTTGATGGACAGGCCTACGAGCAGTACTTC
j_gene: TRBJ2-4; d_gene: TRBD2; abundance: NA; v_gene: TRBV7-2; CDR3aa: CASARGRAWTSGEKNIQYF; CDR3nt: TGTGCCAGCGCCCGGGGGAGGGCTTGGACTAGCGGAGAGAAAAACATTCAGTACTTC
j_gene: TRBJ2-5; d_gene: NA; abundance: few; v_gene: TRBV29-1; CDR3aa: CSVEVNRAQETQYF; CDR3nt: TGCAGCGTAGAGGTCAACAGGGCCCAAGAGACCCAGTACTTC
j_gene: TRBJ2-5; d_gene: TRBD1; abundance: NA; v_gene: TRBV18; CDR3aa: CASSPLRDREGETQYF; CDR3nt: TGTGCCAGCTCACCTCTTCGGGACAGGGAGGGAGAGACCCAGTACTTC
j_gene: TRBJ1-3; d_gene: NA; abundance: few; v_gene: TRBV2; CDR3aa: CASRAQGSGNTIYF; CDR3nt: TGTGCCAGCAGAGCGCAGGGATCTGGAAACACCATATATTTT
j_gene: TRBJ2-5; d_gene: NA; abundance: NA; v_gene: TRBV7-3; CDR3aa: CASSLNTGMGTQYF; CDR3nt: TGTGCCAGCAGCTTAAACACAGGGATGGGGACCCAGTACTTC
j_gene: TRBJ1-2; d_gene: NA; abundance: NA; v_gene: TRBV28; CDR3aa: CASSFPSGANYGYTF; CDR3nt: TGTGCCAGCAGTTTTCCCTCGGGGGCTAACTATGGCTACACCTTC
j_gene: TRBJ2-2; d_gene: TRBD2; abundance: NA; v_gene: TRBV10-3; CDR3aa: CAISEGLAPGELFF; CDR3nt: TGTGCCATCAGTGAGGGACTAGCCCCCGGGGAGCTGTTTTTT
j_gene: TRBJ2-3; d_gene: TRBD1; abundance: NA; v_gene: TRBV28; CDR3aa: CASSQGAARTDTQYF; CDR3nt: TGTGCCAGCAGTCAGGGGGCGGCGAGAACAGATACGCAGTATTTT
j_gene: TRBJ2-1; d_gene: NA; abundance: NA; v_gene: TRBV7-7; CDR3aa: CASSSDRHDEQFF; CDR3nt: TGTGCCAGCAGCAGCGACAGGCACGATGAGCAGTTCTTC
j_gene: TRBJ2-3; d_gene: TRBD2; abundance: few; v_gene: TRBV4-1; CDR3aa: CASSQDPGRLGLASTDTQYF; CDR3nt: TGCGCCAGCAGCCAAGATCCGGGTAGGTTGGGACTAGCAAGCACAGATACGCAGTATTTT
j_gene: TRBJ1-1; d_gene: NA; abundance: NA; v_gene: TRBV6-5; CDR3aa: CASSYWRSAEAFF; CDR3nt: TGTGCCAGCAGTTACTGGAGGTCGGCTGAAGCTTTCTTT
j_gene: TRBJ1-4; d_gene: NA; abundance: once; v_gene: TRBV7-2; CDR3aa: CASSFSGHNEKLFF; CDR3nt: TGTGCCAGCAGCTTTTCAGGGCATAATGAAAAACTGTTTTTT